These 26 T cell receptor beta chains were sequenced from one sample in a study of blood T cells in healthy people across ages (dated by TCRdb to between 2014 and 2017). The library relied on 5' RACE. The sequencer listed for this sample is Illumina HiSeq 2500. A second PCR of about 7 to 12 cycles was run with a J-beta primer mix and a sample-barcoded 5' primer. TCRdb reprocessed the public reads (quality trimming at Q25 with fastp, clone calling with MiXCR) and kept in-frame beta chains. Entries that share a CDR3 protein sequence are merged under the most common genes and DNA. This sample is represented by 760,000 or so distinct CDR3 sequences; 25% of them were singletons. More than 7.5% of the sample goes to the ten largest clones. This sample was shared with a second study, whose subject was T cells of mothers and their children.

The sequenced sample consisted of blood. These receptors were taken from a boy between 10 and 17 years old in good health.

This clonotype was counted a few times. This chain uses TRBV20-1 with TRBJ2-5; no clear D. The J call may not be correct, given that the DNA end is closer to TRBJ2-7. CDR1 DFQATT and CDR2 SNEGSKA come from the germline V gene (reference sequence). CDR3 size: 13 residues. The CDR3 loop reads CSARDMRTGEQYF. Written as DNA, the CDR3 is TGCAGTGCTAGAGATATGAGAACCGGCGAGCAGTACTTC.

This clonotype was counted only a few times. The chain recombines TRBV24-1 with TRBJ2-2; D call uncertain. Trimming removed 3 bases at V and 5 bases at J, with 15 bases between. The CDR3 is made up of 16 amino acids. Germline-derived CDR1 and CDR2 are KGHDR and SFDVKD. CDR3 DNA: TGTGCCACCAGTGATGAAGCTTACGAAGGGACCGGGGAGCTGTTTTTT. The encoded protein is CATSDEAYEGTGELFF.

The gene calls are TRBV29-1 and TRBJ2-1; the match to TRBD2 covers 7 bases. Germline-derived CDR1 and CDR2 are SQVTM and ANQGSEA. The V and J ends lost 7 bases and 4 bases, in that order; junction bases with no gene match: 4. This CDR3 has 12 amino acids. This CDR3 is CSAGGGYNEQFF. The CDR3 region has the DNA TGCAGCGCCGGGGGAGGGTACAATGAGCAGTTCTTC.

The V and J genes are TRBV18 and TRBJ2-1, with 8 bases matching TRBD2. The CDR3 contains 16 residues. The V gene's germline CDR1 is KGHSH and CDR2 LQKENI. Unmatched junction bases numbered 9, after V lost 8 bases and J lost 0 bases. The CDR3 region is CASAAGGPSSYNEQFF. The CDR3 region has the DNA TGTGCCAGCGCCGCGGGGGGCCCCAGCTCCTACAATGAGCAGTTCTTC.

The J gene is TRBJ2-7, the V gene TRBV13; 12 nucleotides agree with TRBD2. Per the germline V gene, CDR1 is PRHDT and CDR2 is FYEKMQ (reference sequence). J was trimmed by 2 bases and V by 0 bases; bases with no gene match: 5. CDR3 size: 17 residues. The CDR3 here is CASSLGTSGSATYEQYF. CDR3 nucleotide sequence: TGTGCCAGCAGCTTAGGGACTAGCGGGAGTGCCACCTACGAGCAGTACTTC.

This clonotype was counted between two and nine times. CDR3 in amino acids: CASSLAGDRWETQYF. Written as DNA, the CDR3 is TGTGCCAGCAGTTTAGCGGGAGATCGTTGGGAGACCCAGTACTTC. The rearrangement uses TRBV28 and TRBJ2-5; TRBD2 aligns across 7 bases. V was clipped by 2 bases and J by 5 bases; unmatched bases: 8. Germline V gene sequence: CDR1 MDHEN, CDR2 SYDVKM. The CDR3 consists of 15 residues.

The V call is TRBV7-2, the J call TRBJ2-4; no firm D call. From germline, CDR1 is SGHTA and CDR2 FQGNSA. This CDR3 has 15 amino acids. V was pared by 5 bases and J by 0 bases, with 11 bases between. The CDR3 spells CASSRADGAKNIQYF. In DNA, the CDR3 is TGTGCCAGCAGCCGGGCCGACGGAGCCAAAAACATTCAGTACTTC. Full variable domain (missing parts from reference TRBV7-2 and TRBJ2-4): GAGVSQSPSNKVTEKGKDVELRCDPISGHTALYWYRQSLGQGLEFLIYFQGNSAPDKSGLPSDRFSAERTGGSVSTLTIQRTQQEDSAVYLCASSRADGAKNIQYFGAGTRLSVL.

This clonotype was observed once. Sequence at one end of the junction differs from germline and may be a read error. The chain carries TRBV7-9 and TRBJ1-1; D is perhaps TRBD1 (6 bases). Germline V gene sequence: CDR1 SEHNR, CDR2 FQNEAQ (reference sequence). The CDR3 totals 14 residues. CDR3 residues: CASSLAKGVTEALF. CDR3 DNA sequence: TGTGCCAGCAGCTTAGCAAAGGGGGTCACTGAAGCTCTCTTT.

The V and J genes are TRBV4-1 and TRBJ1-1; no clear D. In germline, CDR1 is MGHRA, CDR2 YSYEKL. Trimming left V 1 base short and J 1 base short, with 4 bases between. CDR3 size: 13 residues. CDR3 in DNA: TGCGCCAGCAGCCAAGCACGGAACACTGAAGCTTTCTTT. The encoded protein is CASSQARNTEAFF.

The chain employs TRBV4-1 and TRBJ2-5, with 11 nucleotides matching TRBD2. Trimming took 0 bases from V and 3 from J; bases not matched to a gene: 3. The germline V gene encodes CDR1 MGHRA and CDR2 YSYEKL. The CDR3 is 16 amino acids. CDR3 coding DNA: TGCGCCAGCAGCCAAGAGTGGGGACTAGCGGAAGAGACCCAGTACTTC. Its protein product is CASSQEWGLAEETQYF.

The rearrangement links TRBV27 to TRBJ2-4; no clear D. Deletions cut 0 bases from V and 0 bases from J, with 6 bases between. CDR3 length equals 15 residues. Germline CDR1 MNHEY, CDR2 SMNVEV (reference sequence). CDR3 in amino acids: CASSLSNPAKNIQYF. CDR3 DNA: TGTGCCAGCAGTTTATCGAACCCAGCCAAAAACATTCAGTACTTC.

The chain links TRBV5-5 to TRBJ2-1; D is tentatively TRBD1 or TRBD2 (7 bases each). The CDR3 runs to 16 residues. V shed 5 bases and J shed 7 bases, with 22 bases lying between them. Germline CDR1 SGHKS, CDR2 YYEKEE (reference sequence). The DNA for the CDR3 is TGTGCCAGCAGTAGCAGAGGGGGCGGGAGTGGTAATGAGCAGTTCTTC. Protein: CASSSRGGGSGNEQFF.

The chain links TRBV3-1 to TRBJ2-7; D is uncertain. The CDR3 length is 18 residues. Trimming left V 1 base short and J 2 bases short, with 21 bases between. In germline, CDR1 is LGHDT, CDR2 YNNKEL (reference sequence). CDR3 loop: CASSQVWNPNGVTYEQYF. Here the CDR3 DNA reads TGTGCCAGCAGCCAAGTATGGAACCCTAACGGAGTCACCTACGAGCAGTACTTC.

Only a few counts were recorded for this clonotype. This chain connects TRBV13 to TRBJ2-7; weak D call: TRBD1 (5 bases). The CDR3 loop spans 12 amino acids. CDR1 PRHDT and CDR2 FYEKMQ come from the germline V gene (reference sequence). The V and J ends lost 5 bases and 5 bases respectively, with 10 bases between them. For the CDR3, the DNA is TGTGCCAGCAGCAGGGGCGAGCACGAGCAGTACTTC. Translation: CASSRGEHEQYF.

This clonotype has just a few counts. The CDR3 DNA reads TGTGCCAGCAGTTTGAGGGGGCCTGGATCCTACGAGCAGTACTTC. It translates to CASSLRGPGSYEQYF. This sequence joins TRBV27 and TRBJ2-7; TRBD1 matches 7 bases. The J segment lost 1 base and the V segment lost 3 bases, leaving 6 bases of the junction unmatched. This CDR3 has 15 amino acids. Germline V gene lookup returns CDR1 MNHEY and CDR2 SMNVEV (reference sequence).

Only a few counts were recorded for this clonotype. The chain has TRBV10-3 and TRBJ1-4; no reliable D call. In germline, CDR1 is ENHRY, CDR2 SYGVKD. Trimming took off 3 bases at V and 0 bases at J, with 5 bases between the two ends. This CDR3 spans 14 amino acids. The chain's CDR3 is CAISDRSTNEKLFF. CDR3 in DNA: TGTGCCATCAGTGACCGGTCAACTAATGAAAAACTGTTTTTT.

To note about this clonotype: At one of its ends the junction is not consistent with the germline gene, which may arise from a read error. V gene TRBV28 combines with J gene TRBJ2-1, with D tentatively TRBD1 or TRBD2 (6 bases each). This CDR3 is 15 amino acids long. The V gene's germline CDR1 is MDHEN and CDR2 SYDVKM. The CDR3 bases are TGTGCCAGCAGTTTATTGGGACTTCGGGACAATGTGCAGTTCTTC. Translation: CASSLLGLRDNVQFF. Full variable domain (missing parts from reference TRBV28 and TRBJ2-1): DVKVTQSSRYLVKRTGEKVFLECVQDMDHENMFWYRQDPGLGLRLIYFSYDVKMKEKGDIPEGYSVSREKKERFSLILESASTNQTSMYLCASSLLGLRDNVQFFGPGTRLTVL.

The chain is built from TRBV2 and TRBJ1-1, with D possibly being TRBD1 (6 bases). The CDR3 runs to 13 residues. V gave up 10 bases and J gave up 4 bases, with 16 bases separating them. Germline V gives CDR1 SNHLY, CDR2 FYNNEI. CDR3 in DNA: TGTGCCATCTTAGGGGGGGTGATCACTGAAGCTTTCTTT. Protein product: CAILGGVITEAFF.

The chain combines TRBV28 with TRBJ1-1, with 9 bases lining up with TRBD1. CDR1 MDHEN and CDR2 SYDVKM come from the germline V gene. The CDR3 is 14 amino acids. With V trimmed by 6 bases and J by 7 bases, 9 bases remained unmatched. The CDR3: CASSPGTGILEAFF. In DNA form, the CDR3 reads TGTGCCAGCAGCCCCGGGACAGGGATCCTTGAAGCTTTCTTT.

Comments on this clonotype: A junction boundary mismatches the germline segment, possibly from a read error. The chain joins TRBV5-1 to TRBJ2-5; D is undetermined. The CDR3 spans 13 residues. Germline V gene sequence: CDR1 SGHRS, CDR2 YFSETQ. This chain's CDR3 is CASGFPMQETQYF. CDR3 DNA: TGCGCCAGCGGCTTCCCCATGCAAGAGACCCAGTACTTC.

This clonotype was counted a few times. V usage is TRBV7-9 and J usage is TRBJ2-4; D may be TRBD2 (5 bases). Germline lookup yields CDR1 SEHNR and CDR2 FQNEAQ (reference sequence). Trimming removed 0 bases at V and 3 bases at J, with 15 bases between. The CDR3 loop spans 17 amino acids. CDR3 bases: TGTGCCAGCAGCTTAGCGGACCTCGGAGGTGACAAAAACATTCAGTACTTC. It yields the protein CASSLADLGGDKNIQYF.

The table lists this clonotype with a few counts. V usage is TRBV10-3 and J usage is TRBJ2-5; D is undetermined. CDR3 length: 13 residues. The V end lost 3 bases, the J end lost 3 bases, and 8 bases lay between the germline ends. Germline V CDR1 and CDR2: ENHRY, SYGVKD. The DNA for the CDR3 is TGTGCCATCAGTGAAACGGTGGAAGAGACCCAGTACTTC. Its translation: CAISETVEETQYF.

The chain carries TRBV20-1 and TRBJ1-2; no clear D gene. The germline gives CDR1 DFQATT, CDR2 SNEGSKA (reference sequence). The CDR3 consists of 13 residues. Trimming took off 6 bases at V and 2 bases at J, with 13 bases between the two ends. DNA of the CDR3: TGCAGTGCCACTATGACGAGGAACTATGGCTACACCTTC. It is translated as CSATMTRNYGYTF.

There are a few counts of this clonotype. The chain is built from TRBV27 and TRBJ2-7; 7 bases map to TRBD1. V shed 2 bases and J 6 bases; nucleotides not matched to a gene: 4. The germline V gene encodes CDR1 MNHEY and CDR2 SMNVEV (reference sequence). The CDR3 contains 13 residues. The CDR3 region is CASSLTPGGEQYF. DNA of the CDR3: TGTGCCAGCAGTTTAACCCCAGGGGGCGAGCAGTACTTC.

This chain joins TRBV6-5 and TRBJ2-3; 7 bases map to TRBD1. The CDR3 covers 15 residues. The germline gives CDR1 MNHEY, CDR2 SVGAGI. The junction had 6 bases not matched to a gene; V was cut back by 6 bases and J by 0 bases. The CDR3 region has the DNA TGTGCCAGCAGAGACACAGGGGATAGCACAGATACGCAGTATTTT. Its protein is CASRDTGDSTDTQYF.

This clonotype was recorded at least ten times. The DNA of the CDR3 is TGTGCCAGCAGTTACCCTAGGGGACAGTCTAATGAAAAACTGTTTTTT. It yields the protein CASSYPRGQSNEKLFF. The rearrangement uses TRBV28 and TRBJ1-4, with 7 nucleotides matching TRBD1. Germline CDR1 is MDHEN and CDR2 is SYDVKM. Unmatched junction bases numbered 8, after V lost 4 bases and J lost 3 bases. The CDR3 is 16 residues long.